Sequencing of this T cell receptor beta chain was carried out in a study of blood T cells in healthy people across ages. Study-level background: Template-switching capture recovered about one barcoded beta molecule per two T cells.

Germline assignment: CDR1 SEHNR and CDR2 FQNEAQ (reference sequence). This CDR3 has 14 residues. V was clipped by 1 base and J by 10 bases, with 14 bases between them. General observations from the study: Higher diversity, along with more naive CD4+ cells, distinguished long-lived donors from aged donors.

This clonotype was recorded at least ten times. Its specificity is not known. Next came a second PCR, run for about 6 to 11 cycles, which used a sample-barcoded 5' primer along with a J-beta primer mix. A template-switch adaptor that had 12 random nucleotides put a tag on each cDNA molecule. Each CDR3 protein gets one entry after TCRdb re-called the 5' RACE reads with MiXCR. The table includes 1.5 million to 2 million distinct CDR3 sequences, roughly 30% detected once. Sequenced input: blood. The chain employs TRBV7-9 and TRBJ2-1; possibly TRBD2 for D (5 bases). The TCR comes from a woman aged 25 to 39 in good health. The CDR3 sequence is CASSLGGGLSEQFF. DNA of the CDR3: TGTGCCAGCAGCTTAGGCGGCGGACTGTCGGAGCAGTTCTTC. The complete variable domain, with remaining parts taken from reference TRBV7-9 and TRBJ2-1, reads DTGVSQNPRHKITKRGQNVTFRCDPISEHNRLYWYRQTLGQGPEFLTYFQNEAQLEKSRLLSDRFSAERPKGSFSTLEIQRTEQGDSAMYLCASSLGGGLSEQFFGPGTRLTVL.